This TCR beta chain was recorded in a study of response to subunit inactivated influenza vaccine. Overall study results and limits: The authors proposed limited new T cell recruitment per seasonal influenza vaccination.

TCRdb ran MiXCR on the RT-PCR reads and lists one entry per CDR3 protein. The sample records approximately 530,000 distinct CDR3 sequences, approximately 7.6% being singletons. The sample holds a few counts of this clonotype. No antigen is known for it. The source of this sequence is a man aged 45 to 75 who received an inactivated influenza vaccine. The sequencing used PBMCs from blood, collected about 23 months after vaccination.

Here the CDR3 DNA reads TGCAGTGCCCCGGGACAGGGGGCGCTTGAGCAGTACTTC. Translated: CSAPGQGALEQYF. The chain couples TRBV20-1 to TRBJ2-7; 12 bases agree with TRBD1. The junction had 7 bases not matched to a gene; V was cut back by 6 bases and J by 7 bases. This CDR3 is built from 13 residues. The germline gives CDR1 DFQATT, CDR2 SNEGSKA (reference sequence).